One sample yielded the 9 T cell receptor beta chains listed below, sequenced in a study of T cell responses to AZD1222 COVID-19 vaccine. This table comes from immunoSEQ multiplex PCR, and its TCRdb copy is limited to in-frame clones, with some not included. The table records over 85,000 clones, approximately 89% of them present only once. The specimen comprised peripheral blood, sampled 28 days after the second AZD1222 dose. The origin of the receptors is an adult who received the AZD1222 COVID-19 vaccine.

V usage is TRBV10-3 and J usage is TRBJ2-5, with a weak D call TRBD2 (6 bases). The germline gives CDR1 ENHRY, CDR2 SYGVKD. V lost 4 bases and J lost 2, with 11 bases in between. This CDR3 region has 14 residues. In DNA form, the CDR3 reads TGTGCCATCAGTGCAATAGCGGAACAAGAGACCCAGTACTTC. This gives the protein CAISAIAEQETQYF.

The gene calls are TRBV28 and TRBJ2-2; 9 nucleotides line up with TRBD1. The length of the CDR3 is 15 residues. CDR1 and CDR2 from the germline V gene are MDHEN and SYDVKM. Trimming at V came to 6 bases and at J to 4 bases, leaving 6 bases not matched to a gene. The chain's CDR3 is CASRTNRGRTGELFF. DNA for the CDR3: TGTGCCAGCAGAACTAACAGGGGGCGCACCGGGGAGCTGTTTTTT.

This sequence joins TRBV27 and TRBJ2-7; no firm D call. Trimming removed 2 bases at V and 2 bases at J, with 7 bases between. Per the germline V gene, CDR1 is MNHEY and CDR2 is SMNVEV (reference sequence). CDR3 length: 13 amino acids. The CDR3 DNA sequence: TGTGCCAGCAGTTTAAGTAGCACCTACGAGCAGTACTTC. Its translation is CASSLSSTYEQYF.

The CDR3 region is CASTQRAGGSYNEQFF. In DNA, the CDR3 is TGTGCCAGCACCCAAAGGGCGGGGGGCTCCTACAATGAGCAGTTCTTC. This rearrangement joins TRBV5-4 to TRBJ2-1, with TRBD2 identical over 8 bases. The CDR3 runs 16 residues. V lost 6 bases, J lost 0 bases, and 8 bases stayed unmatched. CDR1 is SGHNT and CDR2 is YYREEE in the germline V gene (reference sequence).

In this sample, this clone turned up a few times. CDR3 protein: CASSVRSNQPQHF. The CDR3 DNA reads as TGTGCCAGCAGTGTCAGAAGCAATCAGCCCCAGCATTTT. V usage is TRBV2 and J usage is TRBJ1-5; D not resolved. CDR1 and CDR2 (germline): SNHLY, FYNNEI. The CDR3 runs 13 residues. V lost 4 bases and J lost 1, with 5 bases in between. Full variable domain (outside the CDR3, taken from reference TRBV2 and TRBJ1-5): EPEVTQTPSHQVTQMGQEVILRCVPISNHLYFYWYRQILGQKVEFLVSFYNNEISEKSEIFDDQFSVERPDGSNFTLKIRSTKLEDSAMYFCASSVRSNQPQHFGDGTRLSIL.

The chain has TRBV2 and TRBJ1-5; tentatively, D is TRBD1 (5 bases). The CDR3 totals 14 residues. Trimming removed 8 bases from V and 4 bases from J, with 15 bases in between. Germline V lookup: CDR1 SNHLY, CDR2 FYNNEI. The CDR3 nucleotides are TGTGCCAGCTGGCCGGGGCTTGGGAATCAGCCCCAGCATTTT. Translating gives CASWPGLGNQPQHF.

The CDR3 coding sequence is TGCAGCGTTGGTGGGGGGGATGGCACAGATACGCAGTATTTT. Residues: CSVGGGDGTDTQYF. V usage is TRBV29-1 and J usage is TRBJ2-3, with 7 bases fitting TRBD2. The V segment lost 4 bases and the J segment 1 base; nucleotides outside the gene matches: 5. Per germline, CDR1 SQVTM and CDR2 ANQGSEA. The CDR3 length is 14 residues.

The rearrangement uses TRBV10-3 and TRBJ1-2; 8 positions agree with TRBD1. The CDR3 covers 14 residues. Germline V CDR1 and CDR2: ENHRY, SYGVKD. V was clipped by 3 bases and J by 8 bases; unmatched bases: 8. The CDR3 nucleotides read TGTGCCATCAGTGATGGGCAGGGGGCTGGCGGCTACACCTTC. Amino acid sequence: CAISDGQGAGGYTF.

The sample holds one count of this clone. The chain employs TRBV15 and TRBJ2-5; D remains unclear. Trimming pared 5 bases from V and 4 bases from J, leaving 11 bases between. CDR3 length: 13 amino acids. Germline V CDR1 and CDR2: LNHNV, YYDKDF (reference sequence). The CDR3 loop reads CATSSHRPETQYF. The CDR3 bases are TGTGCCACCAGCTCCCATCGGCCAGAGACCCAGTACTTC. The complete variable domain, with remaining parts taken from reference TRBV15 and TRBJ2-5, reads DAMVIQNPRYQVTQFGKPVTLSCSQTLNHNVMYWYQQKSSQAPKLLFHYYDKDFNNEADTPDNFQSRRPNTSFCFLDIRSPGLGDTAMYLCATSSHRPETQYFGPGTRLLVL.